Listed below are T cell receptor beta chains from one sample, sequenced in a study of beta chain features in type 1 diabetes. Data came from immunoSEQ multiplex PCR; TCRdb stores just in-frame clones and leaves some out. The sample yields under 500,000 clones, around 28% seen once. Sequenced sample: naive CD4+ T cells from blood. The receptors shown here come from a man aged 18 to 30 in good health. CDR3s include the opening cysteine and the closing phenylalanine or tryptophan. Fields, in order: V gene, CDR3 protein.

TRBV4-1 | CASSQDLEAAAGANVLTF
TRBV4-2 | CASSQETGHHTQYF
TRBV2 | CASSTVGLALGDTQYF
TRBV4-3 | CASSQDSREYYNEQFF
TRBV9 | CASSGAGTGALREQFF
TRBV15 | CATSRGRGLAGPFAYNEQFF
TRBV29-1 | CSVDARGMIYGYTF
TRBV29-1 | CSVETLPDRGYETQYF
TRBV11-3 | CASSLTRVNEQFF
TRBV29-1 | CSVTGTPVKNIQYF
TRBV4-3 | CASSDTARDEKLFF
TRBV7-9 | CASSLDRNTEAFF
TRBV29-1 | CSVEGQGGTEAFF
TRBV18 | CASSPGGRNTQYF
TRBV4-1 | CASSQGISGREPYNEQFF
TRBV13 | CASSLEGETQYF
TRBV30 | CAWKLLVFDEQFF
TRBV9 | CASSVVGFNNEQFF
TRBV7-2 | CASSLELGYEQYF
TRBV30 | CAWTTISNYGYTF
TRBV18 | CASSPLTGEGTEAFF
TRBV18 | CASSITISAVQETQYF